This T cell receptor beta chain appears in the sequencing data of a study of CD8+ T cells in alopecia areata. Germline values: CDR1 MNHNY, CDR2 SVGAGI (reference sequence). Trimming cost V 4 bases and J 12 bases, with 19 bases left between them. The length of the CDR3 is 14 residues. The sequencing template was cDNA reverse transcribed from extracted RNA. Sequenced by immunoSEQ multiplex PCR; TCRdb stores in-frame clones only, minus some. Of 220,000 or so clones listed, roughly 57% are singletons. This clone was found a few times. The TCR comes from a human donor with alopecia areata. The V gene is TRBV6-6, the J gene TRBJ2-1; a possible D gene is TRBD1 (6 bases). This sample comprised CD4+ T cells sorted from blood, obtained at week 0. CDR3 nucleotides: TGTGCCAGCAGTTCTCCCTTCGACAGGAATACGCAGTTCTTC. This sequence encodes CASSSPFDRNTQFF.